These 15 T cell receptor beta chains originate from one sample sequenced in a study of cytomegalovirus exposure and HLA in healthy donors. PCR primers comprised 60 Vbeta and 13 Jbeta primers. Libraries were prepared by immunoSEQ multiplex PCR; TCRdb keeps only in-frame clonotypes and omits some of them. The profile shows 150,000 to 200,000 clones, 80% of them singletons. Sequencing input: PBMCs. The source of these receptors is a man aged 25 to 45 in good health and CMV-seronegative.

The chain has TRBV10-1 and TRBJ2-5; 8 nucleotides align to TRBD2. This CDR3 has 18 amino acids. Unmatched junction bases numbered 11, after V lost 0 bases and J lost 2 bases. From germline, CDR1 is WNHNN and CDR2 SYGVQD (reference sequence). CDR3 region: CASSESSRAGLGQETQYF. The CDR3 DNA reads TGCGCCAGCAGTGAGTCCAGCAGGGCGGGACTAGGGCAAGAGACCCAGTACTTC.

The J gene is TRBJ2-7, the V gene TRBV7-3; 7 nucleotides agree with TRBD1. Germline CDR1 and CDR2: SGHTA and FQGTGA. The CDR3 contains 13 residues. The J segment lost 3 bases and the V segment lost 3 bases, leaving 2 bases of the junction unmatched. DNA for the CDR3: TGTGCCAGCAGCTTGGACAGGAACTACGAGCAGTACTTC. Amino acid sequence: CASSLDRNYEQYF.

CDR3 sequence: CASSVEKGRGLDTEAFF. The CDR3 coding sequence is TGTGCCAGCAGCGTAGAAAAGGGGCGAGGTTTGGACACTGAAGCTTTCTTT. The chain uses TRBV9 and TRBJ1-1; D is possibly TRBD1 (5 bases). Germline lookup yields CDR1 SGDLS and CDR2 YYNGEE. The ends were cut back, 0 bases at V and 3 bases at J, with 18 bases in the middle. The CDR3 spans 17 residues.

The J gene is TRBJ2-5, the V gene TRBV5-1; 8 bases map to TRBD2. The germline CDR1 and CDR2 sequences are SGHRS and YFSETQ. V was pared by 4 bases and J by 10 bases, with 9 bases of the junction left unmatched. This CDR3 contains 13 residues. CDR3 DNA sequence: TGCGCCAGCAGCCCCTACCCGGGGGGGAACCAGTACTTC. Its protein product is CASSPYPGGNQYF.

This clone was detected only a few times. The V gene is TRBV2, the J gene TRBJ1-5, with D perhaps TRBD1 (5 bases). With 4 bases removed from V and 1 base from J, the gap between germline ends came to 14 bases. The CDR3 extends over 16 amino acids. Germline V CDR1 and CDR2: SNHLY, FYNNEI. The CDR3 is CASSVASPGSNQPQHF. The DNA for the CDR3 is TGTGCCAGCAGTGTGGCCAGCCCAGGGAGCAATCAGCCCCAGCATTTT.

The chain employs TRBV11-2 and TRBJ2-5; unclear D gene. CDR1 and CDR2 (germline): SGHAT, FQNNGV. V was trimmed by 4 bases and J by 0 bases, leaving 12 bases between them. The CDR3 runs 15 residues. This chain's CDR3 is CASSSRLPYQETQYF. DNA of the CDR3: TGTGCCAGCAGCTCCCGACTCCCTTACCAAGAGACCCAGTACTTC.

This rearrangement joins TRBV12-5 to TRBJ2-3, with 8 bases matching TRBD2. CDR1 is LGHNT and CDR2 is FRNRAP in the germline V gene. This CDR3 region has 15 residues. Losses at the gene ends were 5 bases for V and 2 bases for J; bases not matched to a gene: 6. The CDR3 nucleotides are TGTGCTAGTGGTCTTAGCGGGACCCACACAGATACGCAGTATTTT. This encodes CASGLSGTHTDTQYF.

For the CDR3, the DNA is TGTGCCAGCGGAGGCAATCAGCCCCAGCATTTT. It encodes CASGGNQPQHF. V gene TRBV6-5 combines with J gene TRBJ1-5, with D uncertain. V lost 8 bases to trimming and J lost 2 bases, with 4 bases between them. The CDR3 is made up of 11 amino acids. CDR1 and CDR2 from the germline V gene are MNHEY and SVGAGI.

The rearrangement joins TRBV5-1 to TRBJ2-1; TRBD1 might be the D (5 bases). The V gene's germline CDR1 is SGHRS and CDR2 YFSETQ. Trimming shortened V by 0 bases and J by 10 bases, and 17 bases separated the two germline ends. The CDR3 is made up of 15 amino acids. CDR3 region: CASSLGQLGQGEQFF. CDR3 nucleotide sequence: TGCGCCAGCAGCTTGGGACAGCTAGGACAAGGGGAGCAGTTCTTC.

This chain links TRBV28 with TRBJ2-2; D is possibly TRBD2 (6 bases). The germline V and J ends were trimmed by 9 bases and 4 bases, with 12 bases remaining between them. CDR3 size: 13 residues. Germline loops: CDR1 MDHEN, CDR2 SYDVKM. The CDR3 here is CASQEGPTGELFF. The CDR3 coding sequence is TGTGCCAGTCAGGAGGGGCCCACCGGGGAGCTGTTTTTT.

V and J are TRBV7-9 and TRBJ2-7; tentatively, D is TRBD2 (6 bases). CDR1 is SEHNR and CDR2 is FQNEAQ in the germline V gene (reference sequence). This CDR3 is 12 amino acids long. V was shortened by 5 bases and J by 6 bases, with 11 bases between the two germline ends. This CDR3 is CASSGGRIEQYF. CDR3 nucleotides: TGTGCCAGCAGCGGGGGGAGAATCGAGCAGTACTTC.

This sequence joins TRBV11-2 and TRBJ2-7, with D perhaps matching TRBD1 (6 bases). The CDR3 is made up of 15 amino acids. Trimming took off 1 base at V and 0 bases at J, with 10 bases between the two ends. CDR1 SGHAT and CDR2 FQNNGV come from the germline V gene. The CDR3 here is CASSLGTASSYEQYF. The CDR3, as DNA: TGTGCCAGCAGCTTAGGGACAGCGAGCTCCTACGAGCAGTACTTC.

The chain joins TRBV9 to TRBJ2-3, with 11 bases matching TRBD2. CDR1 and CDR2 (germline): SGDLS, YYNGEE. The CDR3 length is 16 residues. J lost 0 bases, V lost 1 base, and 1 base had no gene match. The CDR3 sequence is CASSVSSGGSTDTQYF. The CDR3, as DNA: TGTGCCAGCAGCGTATCTAGCGGGGGGAGCACAGATACGCAGTATTTT.

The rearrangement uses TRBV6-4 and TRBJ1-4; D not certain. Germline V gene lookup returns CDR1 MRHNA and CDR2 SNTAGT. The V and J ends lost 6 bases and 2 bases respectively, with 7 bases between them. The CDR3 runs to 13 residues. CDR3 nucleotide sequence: TGTGCCAGCAGGGGCTCGACTAATGAAAAACTGTTTTTT. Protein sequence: CASRGSTNEKLFF.

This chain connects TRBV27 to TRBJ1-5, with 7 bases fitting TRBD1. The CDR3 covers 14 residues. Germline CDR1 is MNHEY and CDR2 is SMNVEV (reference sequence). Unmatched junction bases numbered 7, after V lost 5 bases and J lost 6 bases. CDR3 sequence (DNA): TGTGCCAGCAGTCCCGACAGGGCCGGTCAGCCCCAGCATTTT. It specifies CASSPDRAGQPQHF.